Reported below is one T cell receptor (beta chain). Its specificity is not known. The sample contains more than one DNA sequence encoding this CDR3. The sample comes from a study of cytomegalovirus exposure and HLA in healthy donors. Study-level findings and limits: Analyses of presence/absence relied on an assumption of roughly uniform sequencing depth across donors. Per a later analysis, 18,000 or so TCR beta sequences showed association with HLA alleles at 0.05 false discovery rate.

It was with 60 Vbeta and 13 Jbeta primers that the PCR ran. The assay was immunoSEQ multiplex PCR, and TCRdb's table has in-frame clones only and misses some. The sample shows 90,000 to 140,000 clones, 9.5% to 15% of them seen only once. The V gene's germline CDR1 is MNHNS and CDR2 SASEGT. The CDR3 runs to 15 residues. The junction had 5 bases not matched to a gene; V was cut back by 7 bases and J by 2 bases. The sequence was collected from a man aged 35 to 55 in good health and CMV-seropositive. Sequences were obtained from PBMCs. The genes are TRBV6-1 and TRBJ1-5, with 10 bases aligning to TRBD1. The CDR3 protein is CASNYGTGGNQPQHF. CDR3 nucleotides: TGTGCCAGCAACTACGGGACAGGGGGCAATCAGCCCCAGCATTTT.